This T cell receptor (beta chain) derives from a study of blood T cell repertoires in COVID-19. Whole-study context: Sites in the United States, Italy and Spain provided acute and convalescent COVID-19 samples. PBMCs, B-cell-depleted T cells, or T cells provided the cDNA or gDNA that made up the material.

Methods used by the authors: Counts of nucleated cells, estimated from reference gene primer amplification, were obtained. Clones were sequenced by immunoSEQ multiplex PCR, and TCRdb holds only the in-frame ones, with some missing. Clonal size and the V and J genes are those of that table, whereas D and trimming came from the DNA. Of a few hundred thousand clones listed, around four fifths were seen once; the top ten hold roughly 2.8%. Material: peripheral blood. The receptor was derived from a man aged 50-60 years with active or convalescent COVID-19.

The CDR3 reads CASSIEGGTEAFF. The CDR3 DNA reads as TGTGCCAGTAGTATAGAGGGGGGCACTGAAGCTTTCTTT. This chain connects TRBV19 to TRBJ1-1; tentatively, D is TRBD1 (5 bases). CDR1 is LNHDA and CDR2 is SQIVND in the germline V gene (reference sequence). Trimming removed 0 bases at V and 4 bases at J, with 6 bases between. The CDR3 is 13 residues long.